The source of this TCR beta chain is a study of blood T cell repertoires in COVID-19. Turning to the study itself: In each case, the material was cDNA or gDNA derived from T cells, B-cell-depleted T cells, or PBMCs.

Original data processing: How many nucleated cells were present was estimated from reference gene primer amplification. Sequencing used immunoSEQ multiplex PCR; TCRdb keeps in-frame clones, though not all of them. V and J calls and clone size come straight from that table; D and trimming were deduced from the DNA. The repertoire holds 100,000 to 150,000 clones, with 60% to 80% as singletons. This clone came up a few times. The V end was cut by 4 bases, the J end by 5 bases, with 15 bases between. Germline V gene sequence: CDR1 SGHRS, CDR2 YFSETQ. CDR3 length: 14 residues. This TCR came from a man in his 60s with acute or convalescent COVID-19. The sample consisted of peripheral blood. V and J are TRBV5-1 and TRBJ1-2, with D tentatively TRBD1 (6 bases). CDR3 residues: CASSPPDRTYGYTF. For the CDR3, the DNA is TGCGCCAGCAGCCCCCCAGACAGGACTTATGGCTACACCTTC.